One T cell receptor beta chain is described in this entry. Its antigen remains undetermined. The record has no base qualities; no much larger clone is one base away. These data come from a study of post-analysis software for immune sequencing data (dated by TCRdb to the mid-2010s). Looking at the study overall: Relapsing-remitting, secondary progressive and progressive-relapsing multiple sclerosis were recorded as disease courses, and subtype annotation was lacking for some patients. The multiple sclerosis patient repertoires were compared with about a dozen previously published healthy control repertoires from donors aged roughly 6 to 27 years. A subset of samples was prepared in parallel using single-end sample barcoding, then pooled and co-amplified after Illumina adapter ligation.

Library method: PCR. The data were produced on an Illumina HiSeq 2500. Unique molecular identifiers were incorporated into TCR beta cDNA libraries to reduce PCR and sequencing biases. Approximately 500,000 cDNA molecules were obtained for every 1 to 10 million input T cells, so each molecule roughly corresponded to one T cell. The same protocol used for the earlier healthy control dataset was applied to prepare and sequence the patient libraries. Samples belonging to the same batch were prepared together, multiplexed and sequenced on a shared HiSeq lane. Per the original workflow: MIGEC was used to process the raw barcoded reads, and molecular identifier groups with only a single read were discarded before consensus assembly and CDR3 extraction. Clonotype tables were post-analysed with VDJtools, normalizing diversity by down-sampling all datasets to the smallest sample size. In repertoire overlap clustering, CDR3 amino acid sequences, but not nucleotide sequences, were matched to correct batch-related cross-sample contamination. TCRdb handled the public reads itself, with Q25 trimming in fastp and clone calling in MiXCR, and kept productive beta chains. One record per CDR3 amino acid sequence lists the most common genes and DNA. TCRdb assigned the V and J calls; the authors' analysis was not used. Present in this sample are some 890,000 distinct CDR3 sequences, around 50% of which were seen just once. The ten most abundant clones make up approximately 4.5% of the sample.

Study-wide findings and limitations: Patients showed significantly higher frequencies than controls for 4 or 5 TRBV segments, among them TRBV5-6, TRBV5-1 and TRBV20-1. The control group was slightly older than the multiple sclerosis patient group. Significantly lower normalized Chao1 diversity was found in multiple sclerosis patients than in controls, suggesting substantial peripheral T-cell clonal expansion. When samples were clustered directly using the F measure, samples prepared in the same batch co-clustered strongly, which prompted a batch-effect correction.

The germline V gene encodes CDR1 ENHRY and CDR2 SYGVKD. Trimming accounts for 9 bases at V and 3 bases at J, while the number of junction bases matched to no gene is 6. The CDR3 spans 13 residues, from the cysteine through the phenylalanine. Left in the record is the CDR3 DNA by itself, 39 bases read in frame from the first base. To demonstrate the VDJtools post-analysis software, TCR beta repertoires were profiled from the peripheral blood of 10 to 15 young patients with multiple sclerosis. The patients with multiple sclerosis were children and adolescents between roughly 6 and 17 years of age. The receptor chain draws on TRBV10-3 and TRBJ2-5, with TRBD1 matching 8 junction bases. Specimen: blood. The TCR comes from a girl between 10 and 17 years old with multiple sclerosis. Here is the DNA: TGTGCCATAGCTGACAGGGGCGAAGAGACCCAGTACTTC. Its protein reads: CAIADRGEETQYF.